The next 17 T cell receptor beta chains were all read from a single sample in a study of patients and donors after allogeneic stem cell transplantation. TCRdb processed the RT-PCR reads anew with MiXCR; each CDR3 protein has one entry. The profile covers 150,000 to 200,000 distinct CDR3 sequences, with approximately 30% appearing a single time and around 3% taken by the ten largest. The specimen was blood, either unsorted or a sorted T cell fraction (not recorded which). The receptors derive from a human donor who was either an allogeneic HSCT recipient or a stem cell or donor lymphocyte infusion donor (not recorded which). It is not recorded whose cells these are; they may come from a transplant donor.

This clonotype has just a few counts. This rearrangement joins TRBV10-3 to TRBJ1-6; no reliable D call. CDR1 and CDR2 (germline): ENHRY, SYGVKD. V gave up 2 bases and J gave up 0 bases, with 11 bases separating them. There are 17 residues in the CDR3. CDR3 protein: CAISEGGISSYNSPLHF. The DNA for the CDR3 is TGTGCCATCAGTGAGGGCGGTATTAGCTCCTATAATTCACCCCTCCACTTT.

This rearrangement joins TRBV18 to TRBJ1-1; tentative D call: TRBD1 (6 bases). The CDR3 consists of 15 residues. Germline V CDR1 and CDR2: KGHSH, LQKENI. Trimming stripped 9 bases from V and 5 bases from J, with 22 bases between. The CDR3 DNA is TGTGCCAGTACACCCGCCAACAGGGAAGGAACTGAAGCTTTCTTT. It specifies CASTPANREGTEAFF.

This chain links TRBV28 with TRBJ2-7, with TRBD2 matching over 10 bases. The CDR3 is 16 amino acids. V lost 6 bases and J lost 1; bases outside the gene matches: 9. Germline V gene sequence: CDR1 MDHEN, CDR2 SYDVKM. CDR3 nucleotide sequence: TGTGCCAGCAGAGCAACCGGGACTAGCGTATCCTACGAGCAGTACTTC. It is translated as CASRATGTSVSYEQYF.

The chain carries TRBV18 and TRBJ2-3; D may be TRBD2 (6 bases). The V and J ends lost 4 bases and 0 bases respectively, with 17 bases between them. Germline loops: CDR1 KGHSH, CDR2 LQKENI. This CDR3 is built from 17 residues. CDR3 protein: CASSLRTGGTSTDTQYF. For the CDR3, the DNA is TGTGCCAGCTCACTACGGACTGGAGGGACTAGCACAGATACGCAGTATTTT.

The V call is TRBV18, the J call TRBJ2-4; the D is unclear. V shed 0 bases and J shed 6 bases, with 15 bases lying between them. The CDR3 spans 16 residues. Germline V gene lookup returns CDR1 KGHSH and CDR2 LQKENI. The CDR3 nucleotides read TGTGCCAGCTCACCACCTGGGTCGAGACTTGTAAACATTCAGTACTTC. Translated, it gives CASSPPGSRLVNIQYF.

This clonotype was seen a few times. The genes are TRBV9 and TRBJ2-7; 14 bases fit TRBD2. V dropped 4 bases and J dropped 4; count of bases not matched to a gene: 13. The CDR3 runs 18 residues. CDR1 SGDLS and CDR2 YYNGEE come from the germline V gene. The CDR3 sequence is CASSPEGLAGGKGYEQYF. The CDR3 nucleotides read TGTGCCAGCAGCCCAGAAGGACTAGCGGGAGGCAAGGGTTACGAGCAGTACTTC.

In this sample, this clonotype turned up once. The rearrangement uses TRBV12-3 or TRBV12-4 and TRBJ2-1, with TRBD1 matching 12 bases. This CDR3 region has 15 residues. Unmatched junction bases numbered 7, after V lost 6 bases and J lost 7 bases. The CDR3: CASRPGQGASNEQFF. CDR3 nucleotide sequence: TGTGCCAGCAGACCGGGACAGGGGGCAAGTAATGAGCAGTTCTTC.

The chain links TRBV20-1 to TRBJ2-7; TRBD1 agrees at 9 bases. Germline V gene lookup returns CDR1 DFQATT and CDR2 SNEGSKA (reference sequence). The CDR3 has 15 residues. Trimming removed 3 bases from V and 2 bases from J; junction bases left unmatched: 8. CDR3 in amino acids: CSASTLGTGTYEQYF. The CDR3, as DNA: TGCAGTGCTAGTACCCTCGGGACAGGGACCTACGAGCAGTACTTC.

This clonotype was recorded only once. The V call is TRBV9, the J call TRBJ2-1; 7 nucleotides align to TRBD2. This CDR3 is 16 amino acids long. The junction had 3 bases not matched to a gene; V was cut back by 0 bases and J by 0 bases. Germline V gives CDR1 SGDLS, CDR2 YYNGEE. CDR3 bases: TGTGCCAGCAGCGTAGTTGGCGGGGGCTCCTACAATGAGCAGTTCTTC. As protein: CASSVVGGGSYNEQFF.

The V call is TRBV27, the J call TRBJ2-7; TRBD2 matches at 11 bases. The CDR3 runs to 13 residues. The junction had 5 bases not matched to a gene; V was cut back by 7 bases and J by 6 bases. The germline CDR1 and CDR2 sequences are MNHEY and SMNVEV (reference sequence). CDR3 in amino acids: CASTLAGGGEQYF. In nucleotides, the CDR3 is TGTGCCAGCACCCTAGCGGGAGGAGGCGAGCAGTACTTC.

The chain recombines TRBV12-3 or TRBV12-4 with TRBJ1-1; maybe TRBD1 (6 bases). Trimming took off 6 bases at V and 6 bases at J, with 11 bases between the two ends. This CDR3 spans 12 amino acids. CDR3 sequence: CASSLRGPEAFF. As DNA, the CDR3 is TGTGCCAGCAGCCTCCGGGGGCCTGAAGCTTTCTTT.

This clonotype turned up a few times. The V gene is TRBV3-1, the J gene TRBJ1-1; D uncertain. Germline assignment: CDR1 LGHDT and CDR2 YNNKEL (reference sequence). V gave up 1 base and J gave up 3 bases, with 6 bases separating them. CDR3 length equals 13 residues. CDR3 in DNA: TGTGCCAGCAGCCAAGTAGGCTACACTGAAGCTTTCTTT. Translated: CASSQVGYTEAFF.

The gene calls are TRBV15 and TRBJ2-3, with D perhaps TRBD2 (6 bases). V lost 0 bases and J 0 bases, leaving 13 bases between the germline ends. The CDR3 is 17 residues long. The germline V gene encodes CDR1 LNHNV and CDR2 YYDKDF (reference sequence). The CDR3 nucleotides read TGTGCCACCAGCAGAGATGAGGGGACTTTTAGCACAGATACGCAGTATTTT. Protein product: CATSRDEGTFSTDTQYF.

This clonotype appeared many times. The chain uses TRBV30 and TRBJ1-4, with D perhaps matching TRBD1 (5 bases). There are 13 residues in the CDR3. V was clipped by 3 bases and J by 3 bases, with 8 bases between them. CDR1 and CDR2 from the germline V gene are GTSNPN and SVGIG (reference sequence). The CDR3 nucleotides are TGTGCCTGGAGGCAGGGAGCTAATGAAAAACTGTTTTTT. Protein: CAWRQGANEKLFF.

This clonotype has a count of ten or more. This chain links TRBV12-3 or TRBV12-4 with TRBJ1-3; weak D call: TRBD1 (5 bases). V was trimmed by 10 bases and J by 6 bases, leaving 25 bases between them. The CDR3 runs to 16 residues. This CDR3 is CATEGDINSVENTIYF. The CDR3, as DNA: TGTGCCACCGAAGGGGATATAAACTCTGTCGAAAACACCATATATTTT.

The chain links TRBV28 to TRBJ1-6; D is perhaps TRBD1 (5 bases). This CDR3 contains 17 residues. Germline V gives CDR1 MDHEN, CDR2 SYDVKM. Trimming cost V 4 bases and J 0 bases, with 13 bases left between them. The CDR3 region is CASSSPGRGSYNSPLHF. For the CDR3, the DNA is TGTGCCAGCAGTTCCCCGGGGAGGGGCTCCTATAATTCACCCCTCCACTTT. The full variable domain, in which reference TRBV28 and TRBJ1-6 provide the parts outside the CDR3, is DVKVTQSSRYLVKRTGEKVFLECVQDMDHENMFWYRQDPGLGLRLIYFSYDVKMKEKGDIPEGYSVSREKKERFSLILESASTNQTSMYLCASSSPGRGSYNSPLHFGNGTRLTVT.

This clonotype was observed a handful of times. The chain has TRBV6-5 and TRBJ2-7; D is uncertain. Between the trimmed V and J ends, which lost 6 bases and 4 bases, there was a span of 10 bases. Germline-derived CDR1 and CDR2 are MNHEY and SVGAGI. This CDR3 spans 12 amino acids. CDR3 nucleotides: TGTGCCAGCAGGCATGGACGGTACGAGCAGTACTTC. Translating it yields CASRHGRYEQYF.